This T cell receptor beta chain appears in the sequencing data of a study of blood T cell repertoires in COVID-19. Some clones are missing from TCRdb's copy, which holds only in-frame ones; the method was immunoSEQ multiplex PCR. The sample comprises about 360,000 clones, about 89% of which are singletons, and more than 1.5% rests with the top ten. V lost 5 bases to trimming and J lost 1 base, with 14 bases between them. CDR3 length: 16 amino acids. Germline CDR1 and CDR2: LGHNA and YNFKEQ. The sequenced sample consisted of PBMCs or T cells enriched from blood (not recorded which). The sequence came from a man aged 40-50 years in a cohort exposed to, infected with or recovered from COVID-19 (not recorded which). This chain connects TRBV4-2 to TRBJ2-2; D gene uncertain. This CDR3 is CASSAGSGRNTGELFF. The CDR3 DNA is TGTGCCAGCAGCGCAGGCTCTGGGCGGAACACCGGGGAGCTGTTTTTT.